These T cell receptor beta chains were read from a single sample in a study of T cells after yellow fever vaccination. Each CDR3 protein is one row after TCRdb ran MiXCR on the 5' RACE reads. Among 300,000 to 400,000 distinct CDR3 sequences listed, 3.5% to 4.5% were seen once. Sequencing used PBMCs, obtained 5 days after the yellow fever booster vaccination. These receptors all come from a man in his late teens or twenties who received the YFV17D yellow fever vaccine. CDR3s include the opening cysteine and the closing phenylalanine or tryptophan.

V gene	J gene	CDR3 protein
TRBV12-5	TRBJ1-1	CASGSTRVGNTEAFF
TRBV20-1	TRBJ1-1	CSARSTRNTEAFF
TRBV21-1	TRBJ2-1	CASSGSGTSSPNEQFF
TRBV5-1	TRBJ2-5	CASSPDSTKETQYF
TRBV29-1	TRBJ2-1	CSATGQGYNEQFF
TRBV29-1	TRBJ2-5	CSVGGGTLKETQYF
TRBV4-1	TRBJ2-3	CASRGGRLTSTDTQYF
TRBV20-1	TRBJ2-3	CSAGQGGTDTQYF
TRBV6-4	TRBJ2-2	CASKAAGWDTGELFF
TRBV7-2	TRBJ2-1	CASSLAVQPAFISYNEQFF
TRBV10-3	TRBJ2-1	CAISGGRDNEQFF
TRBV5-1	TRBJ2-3	CASSLTASPDTQYF
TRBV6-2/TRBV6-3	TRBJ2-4	CASSSGLLAKNIQYF
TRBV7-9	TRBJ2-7	CASGQGYEQYF
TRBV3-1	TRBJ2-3	CASSQEGPTRFPGDTQYF
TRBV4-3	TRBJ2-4	CASSQTLGSQNIQYF
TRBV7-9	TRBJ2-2	CASSPWEGYTGELFF
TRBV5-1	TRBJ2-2	CASNGQGTGELFF
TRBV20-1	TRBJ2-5	CSARPTVQETQYF
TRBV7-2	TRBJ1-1	CASSLIWRTEAFF
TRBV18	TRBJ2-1	CDSSPKQGAYEQFF
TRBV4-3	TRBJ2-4	CASSQDPGTGGAKNIQYF
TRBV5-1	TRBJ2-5	CASSSPGTGEETQYF
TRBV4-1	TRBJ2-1	CASSRKGLNNEQFF
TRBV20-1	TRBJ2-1	CSVTSLANEQFF
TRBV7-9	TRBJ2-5	CASSLGDATQYF
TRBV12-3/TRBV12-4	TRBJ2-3	CASRLHGTAHDTQYF
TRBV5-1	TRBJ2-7	CASSFDSLYYEQYF
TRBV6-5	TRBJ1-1	CASSYPGTEASEAFF
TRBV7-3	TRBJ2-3	CASSPYMDTQYF
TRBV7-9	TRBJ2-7	CASSPQGREGLTYEQYF
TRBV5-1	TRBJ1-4	CASSLTGENEKLFF
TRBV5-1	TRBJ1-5	CASSLTGVPNQPQHF
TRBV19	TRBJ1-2	CASSWTGQNYGYTF
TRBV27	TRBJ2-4	CASSPSGLNDIQYF
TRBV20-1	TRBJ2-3	CSAPSGGAEDTQYF